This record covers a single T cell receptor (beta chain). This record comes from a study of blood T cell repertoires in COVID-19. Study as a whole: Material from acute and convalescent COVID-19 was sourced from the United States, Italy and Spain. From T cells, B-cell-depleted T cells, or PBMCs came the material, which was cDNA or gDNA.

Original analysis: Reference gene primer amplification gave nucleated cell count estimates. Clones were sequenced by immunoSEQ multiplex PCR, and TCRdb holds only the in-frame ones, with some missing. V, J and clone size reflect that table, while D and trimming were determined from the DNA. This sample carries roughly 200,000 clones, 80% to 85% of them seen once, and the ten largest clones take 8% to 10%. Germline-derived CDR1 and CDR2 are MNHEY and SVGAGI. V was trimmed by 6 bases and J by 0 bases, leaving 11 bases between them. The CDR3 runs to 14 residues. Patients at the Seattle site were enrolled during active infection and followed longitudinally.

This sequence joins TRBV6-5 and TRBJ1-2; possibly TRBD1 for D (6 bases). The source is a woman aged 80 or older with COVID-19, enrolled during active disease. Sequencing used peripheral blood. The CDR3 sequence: CASRTGTSNYGYTF. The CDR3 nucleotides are TGTGCCAGCAGAACAGGGACCTCTAACTATGGCTACACCTTC.